This passage covers 27 T cell receptor beta chains from one sample sequenced in a study of identical twins. TCRdb fed the 5' RACE reads into MiXCR, producing one record per CDR3 protein. This table holds a few hundred thousand distinct CDR3 sequences, about 8% found once. Separately, the same data were catalogued under a study of yellow fever vaccine responses in identical twins.

Sequencing was done on a sample of CD8+ T cells sorted from blood. The source is a young woman in good health.

With respect to this clonotype: An end of the junction differs from the germline gene, which may be a read error. This sequence joins TRBV27 and TRBJ2-1; D might be TRBD1 (7 bases). Germline V lookup: CDR1 MNHEY, CDR2 SMNVEV (reference sequence). The CDR3 spans 17 residues. CDR3 DNA: TGTGCCAGCAGTTTAATAGGGGGCGGGACCCTCTACAATGAGCAGTCCTTC. This codes for CASSLIGGGTLYNEQSF.

This rearrangement joins TRBV4-1 to TRBJ1-4; the D is unclear. Germline V gene data show CDR1 as MGHRA and CDR2 as YSYEKL. The CDR3 length is 14 residues. V lost 0 bases, J lost 13 bases, and 15 bases lay in between. CDR3 DNA sequence: TGCGCCAGCAGCCAAGATACGGTCGGGATTGGACTGTTTTTT. This gives the protein CASSQDTVGIGLFF.

The chain employs TRBV7-9 and TRBJ1-2; 8 nucleotides agree with TRBD1. There are 15 residues in the CDR3. Trimming took 1 base from V and 1 from J; bases not matched to a gene: 2. CDR1 and CDR2 (germline): SEHNR, FQNEAQ (reference sequence). In nucleotides, the CDR3 is TGTGCCAGCAGCTTAGGGACAGGGATTAACTATGGCTACACCTTC. Translating gives CASSLGTGINYGYTF.

This clonotype occurred a few times. The J gene is TRBJ2-1, the V gene TRBV7-9; D gene unclear. The CDR3 is 13 amino acids. Trimming took off 1 base at V and 3 bases at J, with 4 bases between the two ends. Germline V gives CDR1 SEHNR, CDR2 FQNEAQ (reference sequence). This CDR3 is CASSLVVYNEQFF. In nucleotides, the CDR3 is TGTGCCAGCAGCTTAGTCGTCTACAATGAGCAGTTCTTC. Full variable domain (outside the CDR3, taken from reference TRBV7-9 and TRBJ2-1): DTGVSQNPRHKITKRGQNVTFRCDPISEHNRLYWYRQTLGQGPEFLTYFQNEAQLEKSRLLSDRFSAERPKGSFSTLEIQRTEQGDSAMYLCASSLVVYNEQFFGPGTRLTVL.

This clonotype was seen many times. This rearrangement joins TRBV7-6 to TRBJ2-1, with TRBD2 matching over 12 bases. CDR1 is SGHVS and CDR2 is FNYEAQ in the germline V gene. The V segment lost 7 bases and the J segment 7 bases; nucleotides outside the gene matches: 2. The CDR3 sequence is 13 residues long. CDR3 in DNA: TGTGCCAGCAAGGGACTAGCGGGTAATGAGCAGTTCTTC. It is translated as CASKGLAGNEQFF.

This clonotype was picked up many times. The chain couples TRBV27 to TRBJ2-7; the match to TRBD2 covers 10 bases. In germline, CDR1 is MNHEY, CDR2 SMNVEV (reference sequence). The length of the CDR3 is 15 residues. V lost 4 bases to trimming and J lost 5 bases; unmatched junction nucleotides: 8. Written as DNA, the CDR3 is TGTGCCAGCAGTTCCCCCTCGACTAGCGGGCACGAGCAGTACTTC. Protein sequence: CASSSPSTSGHEQYF.

This clonotype has more than one count but fewer than ten. The V and J genes are TRBV27 and TRBJ2-7; 12 bases fit TRBD1. CDR3 length: 15 residues. Germline trimming cut 5 bases from V and 6 bases from J; bases unmatched to any gene: 8. Germline CDR1 MNHEY, CDR2 SMNVEV (reference sequence). The CDR3 DNA reads TGTGCCAGCAGTGGATCCGGGACAGGGGGCCTCGAGCAGTACTTC. Translation: CASSGSGTGGLEQYF.

This clonotype was observed a few times. The junction and the germline gene differ at one end; a read error may be behind it. The gene calls are TRBV7-9 and TRBJ2-1; the D is unclear. The CDR3 has 12 amino acids. From germline, CDR1 is SEHNR and CDR2 FQNEAQ (reference sequence). As DNA, the CDR3 is TGTGCCAGCCGCTTTGGAGACAATGAGCAGTTCTTC. Translated, it gives CASRFGDNEQFF.

This clonotype was detected only a few times. The genes are TRBV6-1 and TRBJ2-3; D possibly corresponds to TRBD2 (6 bases). The CDR3 has 11 residues. V gave up 4 bases and J gave up 9 bases, with 8 bases separating them. Germline loops: CDR1 MNHNS, CDR2 SASEGT. The CDR3 reads CASSAGGTQYF. In nucleotides, the CDR3 is TGTGCCAGCAGTGCAGGAGGGACGCAGTATTTT.

This clonotype was recorded a few times. This chain joins TRBV4-3 and TRBJ2-7; perhaps TRBD2 as D (6 bases). From germline, CDR1 is LGHNA and CDR2 YSLEER. Trimming took 5 bases from V and 6 from J, leaving 20 bases between them. This CDR3 has 15 amino acids. The CDR3 nucleotides read TGCGCCAGCAGCATCGGCGGAGGGAGTCTGGTCGAGCAGTACTTC. Translating gives CASSIGGGSLVEQYF.

The chain uses TRBV20-1 and TRBJ2-3; 10 bases agree with TRBD2. Unmatched junction bases numbered 4, after V lost 3 bases and J lost 4 bases. CDR1 DFQATT and CDR2 SNEGSKA come from the germline V gene (reference sequence). This CDR3 is built from 14 residues. The CDR3 nucleotides read TGCAGTGCTAGTGCTAGCGGGGGATCAGATACGCAGTATTTT. Translation gives CSASASGGSDTQYF.

This clonotype has more than one count but fewer than ten. The chain carries TRBV12-3 or TRBV12-4 and TRBJ2-5; the match to TRBD1 covers 8 bases. The ends lost 5 bases at V and 7 bases at J; junction bases unmatched: 9. The length of the CDR3 is 14 residues. The CDR3 DNA reads TGTGCCAGCAGTCTACCGACAGGGGATGGGACCCAGTACTTC. The encoded protein is CASSLPTGDGTQYF.

The CDR3: CASSYLGQETQYF. The DNA of the CDR3 is TGTGCCAGCAGTTACCTTGGGCAAGAGACCCAGTACTTC. The J gene is TRBJ2-5, the V gene TRBV6-2 or TRBV6-3; D remains unclear. Trimming took 2 bases from V and 2 from J, leaving 6 bases between them. This CDR3 is 13 amino acids long. The V gene's germline CDR1 is MNHEY and CDR2 SVGEGT.

The rearrangement links TRBV11-1 to TRBJ2-7; unclear D gene. CDR1 SGHAT and CDR2 FQDESV come from the germline V gene (reference sequence). The CDR3 loop spans 14 amino acids. Trimming removed 5 bases at V and 7 bases at J, with 18 bases between. CDR3: CASSPEPGTLEQYF. CDR3 DNA sequence: TGTGCCAGCAGCCCGGAGCCGGGTACGTTAGAGCAGTACTTC.

The chain uses TRBV7-9 and TRBJ2-7, with D uncertain. The V end was cut by 4 bases, the J end by 5 bases, with 9 bases between. CDR3 length: 12 amino acids. The germline CDR1 and CDR2 sequences are SEHNR and FQNEAQ (reference sequence). In nucleotides, the CDR3 is TGTGCCAGCAGCTCACCCCTGCACGAGCAGTACTTC. The encoded protein is CASSSPLHEQYF.

This clonotype occurred many times. This chain uses TRBV12-3 or TRBV12-4 with TRBJ1-6; TRBD1 agrees at 11 bases. Germline trimming cut 5 bases from V and 9 bases from J; bases unmatched to any gene: 6. The CDR3 consists of 15 residues. The CDR3: CASSRGQGASSPLHF. CDR3 DNA: TGTGCCAGCAGTCGCGGACAGGGGGCAAGTTCACCCCTCCACTTT.

This chain connects TRBV13 to TRBJ1-2; tentative D call: TRBD1 (5 bases). CDR3 length equals 14 residues. V dropped 3 bases and J dropped 0 bases, with 8 bases sitting between them. Germline values: CDR1 PRHDT, CDR2 FYEKMQ (reference sequence). The CDR3 sequence: CASSFREANYGYTF. The CDR3 DNA is TGTGCCAGCAGCTTCAGGGAGGCTAACTATGGCTACACCTTC.

The V gene is TRBV27, the J gene TRBJ2-5; 12 bases agree with TRBD2. The germline gives CDR1 MNHEY, CDR2 SMNVEV (reference sequence). The V gene end was trimmed by 0 bases and the J gene end by 5 bases; junction bases not matched to a gene: 7. The CDR3 contains 17 residues. Here the CDR3 reads CASSLSPLAGGEETQYF. CDR3 DNA: TGTGCCAGCAGTTTATCCCCGCTAGCGGGAGGGGAGGAGACCCAGTACTTC.

The sample holds many counts of this clonotype. The chain links TRBV29-1 to TRBJ2-1; D not resolved. The germline CDR1 and CDR2 sequences are SQVTM and ANQGSEA. This CDR3 is 13 amino acids long. The V end was cut by 6 bases, the J end by 3 bases, with 12 bases between. Here the CDR3 DNA reads TGCAGCGTCCATAACCCCGACTACAATGAGCAGTTCTTC. Protein sequence: CSVHNPDYNEQFF.

This clonotype was detected many times. This chain joins TRBV12-3 or TRBV12-4 and TRBJ2-5; D possibly corresponds to TRBD2 (6 bases). The CDR3 consists of 16 residues. The ends were cut back, 3 bases at V and 2 bases at J, with 16 bases in the middle. The CDR3 region is CASSFRGPGDQETQYF. Written as DNA, the CDR3 is TGTGCCAGCAGTTTTCGAGGGCCGGGGGATCAAGAGACCCAGTACTTC.

This clonotype was picked up a small number of times. The chain recombines TRBV18 with TRBJ2-1, with a weak D call TRBD1 (5 bases). Germline assignment: CDR1 KGHSH and CDR2 LQKENI. This CDR3 is built from 19 residues. V was clipped by 2 bases and J by 5 bases, with 25 bases between them. The CDR3 is CASSPLETDFLSGHNEQFF. For the CDR3, the DNA is TGTGCCAGCTCACCATTAGAGACAGATTTTCTCTCGGGTCACAATGAGCAGTTCTTC.

At least ten counts were recorded for this clonotype. CDR3 bases: TGTGCCAGCAGTCGGGGATCGAACACTGAAGCTTTCTTT. This sequence encodes CASSRGSNTEAFF. This chain joins TRBV6-1 and TRBJ1-1; no clear D. The V gene's germline CDR1 is MNHNS and CDR2 SASEGT. This CDR3 spans 13 amino acids. The V end was cut by 5 bases, the J end by 1 base, with 8 bases between.

This clonotype appeared a few times. CDR3 protein: CASSHILAGTLEGYTF. CDR3 nucleotides: TGCGCCAGCAGCCATATTCTAGCCGGGACGTTAGAGGGCTACACCTTC. The chain couples TRBV4-3 to TRBJ1-2, with a weak D call TRBD1 (5 bases). From germline, CDR1 is LGHNA and CDR2 YSLEER. Deletions cut 3 bases from V and 8 bases from J, with 22 bases between. The CDR3 is made up of 16 amino acids.

V gene TRBV7-9 combines with J gene TRBJ1-1; D remains ambiguous. The germline V gene encodes CDR1 SEHNR and CDR2 FQNEAQ (reference sequence). The ends were cut back, 1 base at V and 6 bases at J, with 15 bases in the middle. The CDR3 is 15 amino acids. The CDR3 nucleotides read TGTGCCAGCAGCTTAGGCCCCGGGGAGAGCGCTGAAGCTTTCTTT. Translating it yields CASSLGPGESAEAFF.

Ten or more counts support this clonotype. The rearrangement uses TRBV20-1 and TRBJ1-5; D remains unclear. The CDR3 covers 12 residues. Germline V gives CDR1 DFQATT, CDR2 SNEGSKA (reference sequence). Trimming took 3 bases from V and 4 from J, leaving 7 bases between them. The CDR3 DNA is TGCAGTGCTAGTTCTTATAATCAGCCCCAGCATTTT. Translated: CSASSYNQPQHF.

This clonotype came up many times. The chain combines TRBV5-1 with TRBJ2-3; D not resolved. Looked up from germline, CDR1 is SGHRS and CDR2 is YFSETQ. V was shortened by 1 base and J by 0 bases, with 6 bases between the two germline ends. The CDR3 has 14 amino acids. CDR3 in amino acids: CASSLFTSTDTQYF. Here the CDR3 DNA reads TGCGCCAGCAGCTTGTTTACTAGCACAGATACGCAGTATTTT. Together with reference TRBV5-1 and TRBJ2-3, the CDR3 gives the full variable domain: KAGVTQTPRYLIKTRGQQVTLSCSPISGHRSVSWYQQTPGQGLQFLFEYFSETQRNKGNFPGRFSGRQFSNSRSEMNVSTLELGDSALYLCASSLFTSTDTQYFGPGTRLTVL.

V usage is TRBV12-3 or TRBV12-4 and J usage is TRBJ2-5; 14 bases fit TRBD2. Trimming removed 5 bases from V and 3 bases from J; junction bases left unmatched: 2. The CDR3 has 15 amino acids. The CDR3 DNA is TGTGCCAGCAGTCGACTAGCGGGGGGGAAAGAGACCCAGTACTTC. Amino acid sequence: CASSRLAGGKETQYF.